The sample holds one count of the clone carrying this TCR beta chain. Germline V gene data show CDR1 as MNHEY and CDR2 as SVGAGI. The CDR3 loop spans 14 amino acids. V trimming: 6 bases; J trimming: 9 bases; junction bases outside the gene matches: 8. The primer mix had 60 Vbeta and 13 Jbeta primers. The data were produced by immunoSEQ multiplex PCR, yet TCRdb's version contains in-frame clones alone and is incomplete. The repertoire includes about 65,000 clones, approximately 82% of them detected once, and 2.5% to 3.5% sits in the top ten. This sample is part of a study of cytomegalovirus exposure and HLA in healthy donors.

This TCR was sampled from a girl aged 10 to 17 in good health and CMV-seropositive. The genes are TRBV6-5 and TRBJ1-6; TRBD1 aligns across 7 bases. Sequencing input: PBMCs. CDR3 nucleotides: TGTGCCAGCAGCCTAACAGGGGTAGGTTCACCCCTCCACTTT. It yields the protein CASSLTGVGSPLHF.